This entry concerns a single TCR beta chain. Which antigen it targets is not known. Qualities for individual bases were not recorded, and no much larger clone is one base off. The sample comes from a study of cytomegalovirus exposure and HLA in healthy donors (TCRdb year 2017). Describing the broader study: The 650 to 750 repertoires of the first cohort and the 95 to 150 validation repertoires were produced on the same platform, according to a later analysis. The study aimed to test whether signatures of past pathogen exposure could be identified by cataloging public T cell receptors. Besides the first cohort of some 670 subjects, a separate validation cohort made up of 120 different subjects was used. To predict cytomegalovirus infection status, the study brought together high-throughput TCR immunosequencing, statistical association of individual TCRs with disease status, and machine learning. Overall results and qualifications from the work: Across donors, most TCR sequences were observed very rarely, whereas some public TCRs were present in many individuals. A few of the identified cytomegalovirus-associated TCR beta chains were confirmed in vitro to be specific for cytomegalovirus antigens. The classifier was reported to diagnose cytomegalovirus status with high specificity and sensitivity in both the original and validation cohorts. In the study, 150 to 200 TCR beta chains were listed as associated with cytomegalovirus. The authors suggested that the approach could potentially be extended to other disease states and immunological phenotypes. Of the cluster scores, 94% were above 0 in a later analysis, which found that TCRs clustered in the first cohort also tended to co-occur in the 95 to 150 validation repertoires. All 120 or so repertoires were used to score co-occurrence in the validation cohort in a later analysis, because that analysis had no HLA typing for the cohort.

Trimming takes 7 bases from V and 1 base from J, and the germline ends sit 11 bases apart. CDR1 and CDR2 are drawn from the germline V gene (reference sequence): MNHEY, SMNVEV. The CDR3 contains 14 residues, cysteine and phenylalanine counted. Only CDR3 DNA remains: 42 bases, in frame from the first base. Separate from the roughly 660-subject first cohort, the validation cohort of 120 subjects was the group to which the donors belonged. The library was obtained by the immunoSEQ multiplex PCR assay. In the authors' own workflow: A statistical classification framework was developed to diagnose cytomegalovirus status using the catalog of TCR beta chain sequences. Entries here come from immuneACCESS through TCRdb and include only in-frame sequences with V and J called. Some clones fail to appear in such tables; in the studies checked, an unresolved V gene covers under half of the shortfall, and the cause of the remainder is unknown. The DNA was the basis for D and trimming; V, J and clone size are from that table. This sample is represented by about 200,000 clones; 84% of them were singletons. The ten top clones hold roughly 13% of the sample.

Sequencing was carried out using PBMCs. The chain employs TRBV27 and TRBJ2-1; the D segment could be TRBD1, given 5 matching bases. The TCR comes from a woman aged 30 to 39 in good health and CMV-seropositive. The CDR3 has the sequence CASKQETSYNEQFF. The nucleotides read TGTGCCAGCAAACAGGAGACTTCCTACAATGAGCAGTTCTTC.